A selection of T cell receptor beta chains follows, all from one sample in a study of CD8 T cells in ankylosing spondylitis. TCRdb re-derived calls from the 5' RACE reads in MiXCR, one entry per CDR3 protein. Among about 400,000 distinct CDR3 sequences, about 20% were seen once, and the ten largest hold about 16%. The sequencing input was blood, either unsorted or a sorted T cell fraction (not recorded which). These receptor sequences come from a male donor with ankylosing spondylitis. Each CDR3 is given with its conserved first and last residue. The D gene is left open where the match is weak. Where a row states a size, it is once, few, many or the class of an expanded clone; other rows omit it.

J | V | size | D | CDR3 | DNA
TRBJ2-3 | TRBV7-2 | few | - | CASRRTATSTDTQYF | TGTGCCAGCAGGCGGACGGCTACTAGCACAGATACGCAGTATTTT
TRBJ2-2 | TRBV5-1 | - | TRBD1 | CASSLRTGVPITGELFF | TGCGCCAGCAGCTTGAGGACAGGGGTCCCCATCACCGGGGAGCTGTTTTTT
TRBJ1-2 | TRBV19 | - | - | CASSADSYGYTF | TGTGCCAGTAGTGCGGACAGCTATGGCTACACCTTC
TRBJ1-2 | TRBV29-1 | few | TRBD1 | CSVEKTGGSGYTF | TGCAGCGTTGAAAAAACAGGGGGCAGCGGCTACACCTTC
TRBJ2-1 | TRBV12-3/TRBV12-4 | many | - | CASSINWATEQFF | TGTGCCAGCAGTATTAATTGGGCCACTGAGCAGTTCTTC
TRBJ2-7 | TRBV2 | - | TRBD2 | CASSVSAGVSVAALSYEQYF | TGTGCCAGCAGTGTATCGGCGGGGGTATCCGTAGCGGCTCTCTCCTACGAGCAGTACTTC
TRBJ2-1 | TRBV12-3/TRBV12-4 | many | - | CASSPRDQQFF | TGTGCCAGCAGTCCGAGGGACCAACAGTTCTTC
TRBJ1-2 | TRBV12-3/TRBV12-4 | few | TRBD1 | CASSGTVHYGYTF | TGTGCCAGCAGTGGGACAGTGCACTATGGCTACACCTTC
TRBJ2-5 | TRBV13 | - | - | CASSFGYQETQYF | TGTGCCAGCAGCTTTGGGTACCAAGAGACCCAGTACTTC
TRBJ2-7 | TRBV3-1 | - | - | CASSQWGAYEQYF | TGTGCCAGCAGCCAATGGGGGGCCTACGAGCAGTACTTC
TRBJ2-5 | TRBV29-1 | few | - | CSVTGRGQGLGETQYF | TGCAGCGTCACTGGGCGGGGGCAGGGCTTGGGGGAGACCCAGTACTTC
TRBJ2-2 | TRBV7-8 | few | - | CASSLDRVVTGELFF | TGTGCCAGCAGCTTAGACAGGGTAGTGACCGGGGAGCTGTTTTTT
TRBJ2-1 | TRBV20-1 | few | TRBD2 | CSASPPPTSGSTSYNEQFF | TGCAGTGCTAGCCCCCCCCCTACTAGCGGGAGTACCTCCTACAATGAGCAGTTCTTC
TRBJ2-4 | TRBV11-3 | - | - | CASSLGLRPGIQYF | TGTGCCAGCAGCCTAGGGCTCCGCCCCGGCATTCAGTACTTC
TRBJ1-5 | TRBV5-1 | many | - | CASSLGRGAGVEPQHF | TGCGCCAGCAGCTTGGGGCGGGGCGCAGGGGTCGAGCCCCAGCATTTT
TRBJ2-1 | TRBV20-1 | - | TRBD2 | CSARDPWREGPYNEQFF | TGCAGTGCTAGAGATCCCTGGCGGGAGGGACCCTACAATGAGCAGTTCTTC
TRBJ2-1 | TRBV6-1 | - | - | CASSEVSGRAEQFF | TGTGCCAGCAGTGAAGTAAGTGGTAGGGCTGAGCAGTTCTTC
TRBJ2-1 | TRBV6-5 | - | - | CASSYSLAEWGKNEQFF | TGTGCCAGCAGTTACTCCTTAGCGGAGTGGGGCAAAAATGAGCAGTTCTTC
TRBJ2-1 | TRBV4-3 | - | TRBD1 | CASSPYPGTGGDNEQFF | TGCGCCAGCAGCCCATATCCGGGGACAGGAGGGGACAATGAGCAGTTCTTC
TRBJ2-2 | TRBV5-1 | once | TRBD2 | CVSSSLAGVGTGELFF | TGCGTCAGCAGCTCCCTAGCGGGAGTAGGCACCGGGGAGCTGTTTTTT
TRBJ2-3 | TRBV15 | many | - | CATSRDGRITDTQYF | TGTGCCACCAGCAGAGATGGCAGAATCACAGATACGCAGTATTTT
TRBJ1-1 | TRBV29-1 | - | TRBD1 | CSVGDRENTEAFF | TGCAGCGTTGGGGACAGGGAAAACACTGAAGCTTTCTTT
TRBJ2-1 | TRBV27 | few | TRBD2 | CASSLFASGSGNEQFF | TGTGCCAGCAGTTTATTTGCTAGCGGGAGCGGCAATGAGCAGTTCTTC
TRBJ2-5 | TRBV9 | - | - | CASSVSPGGHETQYF | TGTGCCAGCAGCGTTAGCCCTGGAGGACATGAGACCCAGTACTTC
TRBJ2-1 | TRBV11-2 | few | - | CASSSQDSDSYNEQFF | TGTGCCAGCAGCTCCCAGGACTCGGACTCCTACAATGAGCAGTTCTTC
TRBJ2-7 | TRBV5-1 | few | TRBD2 | CASSLGPTSGSFVVYEQYF | TGCGCCAGCAGCTTGGGGCCGACTAGCGGGAGTTTCGTGGTTTACGAGCAGTACTTC
TRBJ1-1 | TRBV29-1 | few | - | CSVCSGYAEAFF | TGCAGCGTTTGTTCAGGGTACGCTGAAGCTTTCTTT
TRBJ2-1 | TRBV6-1 | - | TRBD1 | CASRMSGQETHEQFF | TGTGCCAGCAGAATGAGTGGACAGGAAACCCATGAGCAGTTCTTC
TRBJ1-5 | TRBV19 | - | - | CASSMGHELSNQPQHF | TGTGCCAGTAGTATGGGACACGAACTTAGCAATCAGCCCCAGCATTTT
TRBJ1-1 | TRBV5-1 | few | - | CASSLEAMNTEAFF | TGCGCCAGCAGCTTGGAAGCGATGAACACTGAAGCTTTCTTT
TRBJ1-1 | TRBV28 | - | - | CASRPPTGNTEAFF | TGTGCCAGCAGACCTCCGACAGGGAACACTGAAGCTTTCTTT
TRBJ2-2 | TRBV6-6 | - | TRBD2 | CATAGGNTGELFF | TGTGCCACCGCGGGAGGAAACACCGGGGAGCTGTTTTTT
TRBJ1-3 | TRBV9 | few | - | CASSQGQGSGNTIYF | TGTGCCAGCAGCCAGGGACAAGGCTCTGGAAACACCATATATTTT
TRBJ1-2 | TRBV4-3 | few | - | CASSQDILGYGYTF | TGCGCCAGCAGCCAAGATATTCTGGGGTATGGCTACACCTTC
TRBJ2-2 | TRBV7-9 | - | TRBD2 | CASSLGLADGELFF | TGTGCCAGCAGCTTAGGACTAGCCGACGGGGAGCTGTTTTTT